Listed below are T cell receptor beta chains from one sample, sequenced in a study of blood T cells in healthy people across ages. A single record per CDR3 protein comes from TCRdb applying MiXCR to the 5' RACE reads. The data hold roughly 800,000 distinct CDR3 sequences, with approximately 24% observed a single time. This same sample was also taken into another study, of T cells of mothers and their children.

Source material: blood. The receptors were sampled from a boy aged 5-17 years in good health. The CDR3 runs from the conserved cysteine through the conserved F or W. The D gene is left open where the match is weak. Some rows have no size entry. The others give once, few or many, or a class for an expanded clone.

CDR3 DNA: TGCGCCAGCAGTTCGGGACAGGGCACTGAAGCTTTCTTT
CDR3 protein: CASSSGQGTEAFF
clone size: few
J gene: TRBJ1-1
V gene: TRBV5-1
D gene: TRBD1

CDR3 DNA: TGTGCCATCAGTGAGAGACGAGATACCTACGAGCAGTACTTC
CDR3 protein: CAISERRDTYEQYF
clone size: few
J gene: TRBJ2-7
V gene: TRBV10-3
D gene: NA

CDR3 DNA: TGCAGTGCTAGAGATAGCAGGGCCAGCAATCAGCCCCAGCATTTT
CDR3 protein: CSARDSRASNQPQHF
clone size: few
J gene: TRBJ1-5
V gene: TRBV20-1
D gene: NA

CDR3 DNA: TGCTCGTCCACGGTCGGCGCCAGGGTGAACTCTAACTATGGCTACACCTTC
CDR3 protein: CSSTVGARVNSNYGYTF
clone size: NA
J gene: TRBJ1-2
V gene: TRBV29-1
D gene: NA

CDR3 DNA: TGTGCCAGCAGCTCACCAACCGGGACAGGAGCCTACGAGCAGTACTTC
CDR3 protein: CASSSPTGTGAYEQYF
clone size: NA
J gene: TRBJ2-7
V gene: TRBV7-9
D gene: TRBD1

CDR3 DNA: TGTGCCAGCAGTGCTAGCGGTTTCACCGGGGAGCTGTTTTTT
CDR3 protein: CASSASGFTGELFF
clone size: NA
J gene: TRBJ2-2
V gene: TRBV6-4
D gene: TRBD2

CDR3 DNA: TGTGCCAGTAAATGGGGAGAGACCCAGTACTTC
CDR3 protein: CASKWGETQYF
clone size: NA
J gene: TRBJ2-5
V gene: TRBV19
D gene: NA

CDR3 DNA: TGCAGTGCGCCCTACAGGGCATTTGGGGGTGAAGCTTTCTTT
CDR3 protein: CSAPYRAFGGEAFF
clone size: few
J gene: TRBJ1-1
V gene: TRBV20-1
D gene: NA

CDR3 DNA: TGCGCCAGCAGCCAAAGCGGGGCGAGGGAGAATGAGCAGTTCTTC
CDR3 protein: CASSQSGARENEQFF
clone size: once
J gene: TRBJ2-1
V gene: TRBV4-1
D gene: TRBD2

CDR3 DNA: TGTGCCAGCAGTCAAGGGTCCGGATCTAACTGTGGCTACACCTTC
CDR3 protein: CASSQGSGSNCGYTF
clone size: few
J gene: TRBJ1-2
V gene: TRBV12-3/TRBV12-4
D gene: NA

CDR3 DNA: TGTGCTAGTGCCGGGGACGGAACCTACGAGCAGTACTTC
CDR3 protein: CASAGDGTYEQYF
clone size: few
J gene: TRBJ2-7
V gene: TRBV12-5
D gene: NA

CDR3 DNA: TGTGCCAGCAGCTTGGGCGGGGGGGCTCATGAGCAGTTCTTC
CDR3 protein: CASSLGGGAHEQFF
clone size: NA
J gene: TRBJ2-1
V gene: TRBV11-2
D gene: TRBD2

CDR3 DNA: TGCGCCAGCAGCCCCATCGGACGGACCGCCAAAAACATTCAGTACTTC
CDR3 protein: CASSPIGRTAKNIQYF
clone size: NA
J gene: TRBJ2-4
V gene: TRBV4-1
D gene: NA

CDR3 DNA: TGTGCCAGCAGCGTCCCTTGGACAGGGAAGATCTGGCGAGAGACCCAGTACTTC
CDR3 protein: CASSVPWTGKIWRETQYF
clone size: NA
J gene: TRBJ2-5
V gene: TRBV11-2
D gene: TRBD1

CDR3 DNA: TGCGCCAGCAGCTCCGGACAGACAGGTCGAGAGCAGTACTTC
CDR3 protein: CASSSGQTGREQYF
clone size: NA
J gene: TRBJ2-7
V gene: TRBV5-1
D gene: NA

CDR3 DNA: TGCGCCAGCAGTACCGGGACACCCGTGGACTATGGCTACACCTTC
CDR3 protein: CASSTGTPVDYGYTF
clone size: NA
J gene: TRBJ1-2
V gene: TRBV10-1
D gene: NA

CDR3 DNA: TGTGCCACCCGCGGTGACGAGCAGTACTTC
CDR3 protein: CATRGDEQYF
clone size: NA
J gene: TRBJ2-7
V gene: TRBV19
D gene: NA

CDR3 DNA: TGTGCCACCAGTGATTTGGACGGGACAGGGGTAGATACGCAGTATTTT
CDR3 protein: CATSDLDGTGVDTQYF
clone size: NA
J gene: TRBJ2-3
V gene: TRBV24-1
D gene: TRBD1

CDR3 DNA: TGTGCCAGCAGCTTAGGGAGGCAAAACATTCAGTACTTC
CDR3 protein: CASSLGRQNIQYF
clone size: few
J gene: TRBJ2-4
V gene: TRBV11-2
D gene: NA

CDR3 DNA: TGTGCCATCAGTGACCCAGGGGGCCAGGATAATGAAAAACTGTTTTTT
CDR3 protein: CAISDPGGQDNEKLFF
clone size: NA
J gene: TRBJ1-4
V gene: TRBV10-3
D gene: TRBD1

CDR3 DNA: TGTGCCAGCAGCATAACAGGGTCAAGAAATGAGCAGTTCTTC
CDR3 protein: CASSITGSRNEQFF
clone size: NA
J gene: TRBJ2-1
V gene: TRBV27
D gene: NA

CDR3 DNA: TGTGCCAGCAGCCAAGTTGAGTCAGATTATTGGCTCTCAGAGACCCAGTACTTC
CDR3 protein: CASSQVESDYWLSETQYF
clone size: NA
J gene: TRBJ2-5
V gene: TRBV14
D gene: NA

CDR3 DNA: TGCGCCAGCAGCATCCAGGGACTAGCGGGGGGAGAGACCCAGTACTTC
CDR3 protein: CASSIQGLAGGETQYF
clone size: NA
J gene: TRBJ2-5
V gene: TRBV5-1
D gene: TRBD2

CDR3 DNA: TGTGCCAGCAGCTTAGGGGTCACCTATAATTCACCCCTCCACTTT
CDR3 protein: CASSLGVTYNSPLHF
clone size: NA
J gene: TRBJ1-6
V gene: TRBV7-2
D gene: NA

CDR3 DNA: TGTGCCAGCAGTTACGGACTAGCGGGGAAGACCCAGTACTTC
CDR3 protein: CASSYGLAGKTQYF
clone size: NA
J gene: TRBJ2-5
V gene: TRBV6-2/TRBV6-3
D gene: TRBD2

CDR3 DNA: TGCGCCAGCAGCCTACGGACGGGACCGGACGGCAGGGAGCTGTTTTTT
CDR3 protein: CASSLRTGPDGRELFF
clone size: few
J gene: TRBJ2-2
V gene: TRBV5-1
D gene: NA

CDR3 DNA: TGTGCCAGCAGTTTTCCATCGGGAAACGCTTTCTTT
CDR3 protein: CASSFPSGNAFF
clone size: NA
J gene: TRBJ1-1
V gene: TRBV28
D gene: NA

CDR3 DNA: TGTGCCAGCAGTCACCCCCCAAACCACCTTTGGTCCGCTACTGAAGCTTTCTTT
CDR3 protein: CASSHPPNHLWSATEAFF
clone size: NA
J gene: TRBJ1-1
V gene: TRBV28
D gene: NA

CDR3 DNA: TGTGCCAGCAGCGCCCCCCGGGACATCCTTGGTTGGACTGAAGCTTTCTTT
CDR3 protein: CASSAPRDILGWTEAFF
clone size: few
J gene: TRBJ1-1
V gene: TRBV9
D gene: NA

CDR3 DNA: TGTGCCAGCAGCACGGGACTAGCGGGGGGCACAGATACGCAGTATTTT
CDR3 protein: CASSTGLAGGTDTQYF
clone size: NA
J gene: TRBJ2-3
V gene: TRBV9
D gene: TRBD2

CDR3 DNA: TGCAGTGCTAGAGATCCTAACCGGGGGCTATACAATGAGCAGTTCTTC
CDR3 protein: CSARDPNRGLYNEQFF
clone size: NA
J gene: TRBJ2-1
V gene: TRBV20-1
D gene: NA

CDR3 DNA: TGTGCCGCCAAGGCGGGGGGTACCTACAATGAGCAGTTCTTC
CDR3 protein: CAAKAGGTYNEQFF
clone size: few
J gene: TRBJ2-1
V gene: TRBV10-3
D gene: TRBD2

CDR3 DNA: TGTGCCTGGGGCACAGGGGAGCAGTACTTC
CDR3 protein: CAWGTGEQYF
clone size: NA
J gene: TRBJ2-7
V gene: TRBV30
D gene: NA

CDR3 DNA: TGCGCCAGCAGCCCTAGGACAGGGTCAGGAAAACTGTTTTTT
CDR3 protein: CASSPRTGSGKLFF
clone size: few
J gene: TRBJ1-4
V gene: TRBV5-1
D gene: TRBD1

CDR3 DNA: TGTGCCAGCAGTTCGATAGCCCCCTACGAGCAGTACTTC
CDR3 protein: CASSSIAPYEQYF
clone size: NA
J gene: TRBJ2-7
V gene: TRBV28
D gene: NA

CDR3 DNA: TGTGCCAGCAGCTCTGGCCGCAACGAGCAAGAGACCCAGTACTTC
CDR3 protein: CASSSGRNEQETQYF
clone size: few
J gene: TRBJ2-5
V gene: TRBV11-3
D gene: NA

CDR3 DNA: TGTGCCAGCAGCCCCGGACTAGCGGGGGCGCAACCCCAAGAGACCCAGTACTTC
CDR3 protein: CASSPGLAGAQPQETQYF
clone size: few
J gene: TRBJ2-5
V gene: TRBV11-2
D gene: TRBD2

CDR3 DNA: TGTGCCAGCAGCTCCTCAGGATCTCTCTTCGGCTACACCTTC
CDR3 protein: CASSSSGSLFGYTF
clone size: NA
J gene: TRBJ1-2
V gene: TRBV7-9
D gene: NA

CDR3 DNA: TGCAGTGCTAGCTTTAGCGGGGAGACCCAGTACTTC
CDR3 protein: CSASFSGETQYF
clone size: NA
J gene: TRBJ2-5
V gene: TRBV20-1
D gene: TRBD2

CDR3 DNA: TGCGCCAGCAGCCATGTCCGGCGGGGGGGCCCAGAGACCCAGTACTTC
CDR3 protein: CASSHVRRGGPETQYF
clone size: few
J gene: TRBJ2-5
V gene: TRBV4-1
D gene: TRBD2

CDR3 DNA: TGCGCCAGCAGCGTAACCGGGACAGCGCTCTACGAGCAGTACTTC
CDR3 protein: CASSVTGTALYEQYF
clone size: NA
J gene: TRBJ2-7
V gene: TRBV5-1
D gene: TRBD1

CDR3 DNA: TGTGCCAGCGGAGCAGGGACAGGGGCCGGGGAGCAGTACTTC
CDR3 protein: CASGAGTGAGEQYF
clone size: few
J gene: TRBJ2-7
V gene: TRBV2
D gene: TRBD1

CDR3 DNA: TGTGCCAGCAGCTTCCGTTGGACACCAACAAACTACGAGCAGTACTTC
CDR3 protein: CASSFRWTPTNYEQYF
clone size: NA
J gene: TRBJ2-7
V gene: TRBV7-6
D gene: NA

CDR3 DNA: TGTGCCAGCAGCTTAGGTCAGGGGAAGGTGTCTGAGCAGTTCTTC
CDR3 protein: CASSLGQGKVSEQFF
clone size: few
J gene: TRBJ2-1
V gene: TRBV7-2
D gene: NA

CDR3 DNA: TGCGCCAGCAGCTCCCAGGGTAGTGGGGGGGATGAGCAGTTCTTC
CDR3 protein: CASSSQGSGGDEQFF
clone size: few
J gene: TRBJ2-1
V gene: TRBV5-1
D gene: TRBD2

CDR3 DNA: TGTGCCAGCAGTAGCCGGGTCAGTAATGAAAAACTGCTTTTT
CDR3 protein: CASSSRVSNEKLLF
clone size: NA
J gene: TRBJ1-4
V gene: TRBV2
D gene: NA

CDR3 DNA: TGTGCCAGCAGCCAAAGGGCCTCGGGAGGCTCCAAGCGGGGATCCATCCAAGAGACCCAGTACTTC
CDR3 protein: CASSQRASGGSKRGSIQETQYF
clone size: NA
J gene: TRBJ2-5
V gene: TRBV4-2
D gene: TRBD2

CDR3 DNA: TGTGCCAGCAGCCCAGCAGGGTCCTCTGGAAACACCATATATTTT
CDR3 protein: CASSPAGSSGNTIYF
clone size: NA
J gene: TRBJ1-3
V gene: TRBV7-9
D gene: NA

CDR3 DNA: TGTGCCAGCTTTTCTTCCTATGGCTACACCTTC
CDR3 protein: CASFSSYGYTF
clone size: few
J gene: TRBJ1-2
V gene: TRBV27
D gene: NA

CDR3 DNA: TGTGCCAGCAGTGAAGGAGGGGCGAAGTCCTACAATGAGCAGTTCTTC
CDR3 protein: CASSEGGAKSYNEQFF
clone size: NA
J gene: TRBJ2-1
V gene: TRBV25-1
D gene: NA

CDR3 DNA: TGTGCCAGCAGCAAAGGGGAACCCCCAGGCTCCTACAATGAGCAGTTCTTC
CDR3 protein: CASSKGEPPGSYNEQFF
clone size: NA
J gene: TRBJ2-1
V gene: TRBV21-1
D gene: NA

CDR3 DNA: TGTGCCAGCAGCTTAGCGTCGGAGGGCACCGGGGAGCTGTTTTTT
CDR3 protein: CASSLASEGTGELFF
clone size: NA
J gene: TRBJ2-2
V gene: TRBV7-8
D gene: NA